This T cell receptor beta chain stems from a study of memory CD8 T cells in hepatitis C reinfection. Study as a whole: A couple of donors cleared primary HCV but became chronic after reinfection. Pre-reinfection samples were taken 55 to 20 weeks before detection.

The time point: pre-reinfection, 55 to 20 weeks before reinfection detection. The sorted cells went straight to TCR sequencing with no prior in vitro expansion. The Montreal HEPCO cohort supplied donors who inject drugs. The repertoire was sequenced with immunoSEQ multiplex PCR; TCRdb's copy has only in-frame clones and lacks some. The repertoire holds 6,000 or so clones, with around 91% as singletons. This CDR3 has 18 residues. Germline V gene sequence: CDR1 SQVTM, CDR2 ANQGSEA. The trim removed 0 bases at V and 2 bases at J, leaving 11 bases unmatched. Sequencing was performed on naive CD8+ T cells sorted from blood. V and J are TRBV29-1 and TRBJ2-3, with 10 bases that match TRBD2. This clonotype was obtained from a man aged 50-59 years with hepatitis C virus infection. In DNA, the CDR3 is TGCAGCGTTGAAGATTGGGCGCTAGCGGGAGAGCTCACAGATACGCAGTATTTT. Translating gives CSVEDWALAGELTDTQYF.